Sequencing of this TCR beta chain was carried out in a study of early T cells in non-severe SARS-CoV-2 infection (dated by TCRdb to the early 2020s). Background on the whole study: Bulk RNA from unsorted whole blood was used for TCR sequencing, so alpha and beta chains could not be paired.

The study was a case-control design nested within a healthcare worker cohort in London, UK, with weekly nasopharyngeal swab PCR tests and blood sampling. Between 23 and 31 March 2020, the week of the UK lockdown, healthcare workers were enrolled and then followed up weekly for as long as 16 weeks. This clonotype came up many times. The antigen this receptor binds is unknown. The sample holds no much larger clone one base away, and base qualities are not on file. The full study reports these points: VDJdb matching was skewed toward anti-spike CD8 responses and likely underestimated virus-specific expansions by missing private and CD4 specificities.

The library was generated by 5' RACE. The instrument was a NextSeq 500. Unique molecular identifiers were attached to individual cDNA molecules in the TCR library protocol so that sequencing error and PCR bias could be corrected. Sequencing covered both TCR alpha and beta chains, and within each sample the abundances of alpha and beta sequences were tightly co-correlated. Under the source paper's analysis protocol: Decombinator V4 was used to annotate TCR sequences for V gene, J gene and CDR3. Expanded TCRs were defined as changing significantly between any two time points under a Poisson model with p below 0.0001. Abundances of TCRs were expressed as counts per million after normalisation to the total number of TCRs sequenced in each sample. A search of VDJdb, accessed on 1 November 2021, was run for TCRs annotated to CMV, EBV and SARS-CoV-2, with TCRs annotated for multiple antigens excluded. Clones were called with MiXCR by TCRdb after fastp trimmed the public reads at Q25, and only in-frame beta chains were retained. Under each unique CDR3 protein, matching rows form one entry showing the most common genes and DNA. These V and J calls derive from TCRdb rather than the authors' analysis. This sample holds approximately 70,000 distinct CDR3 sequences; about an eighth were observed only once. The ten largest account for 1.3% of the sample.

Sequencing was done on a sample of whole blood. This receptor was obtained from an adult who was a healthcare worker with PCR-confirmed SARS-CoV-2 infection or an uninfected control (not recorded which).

The DNA sequence is as follows: TGTGCCAGCAGCGGACCCCCGGGTCCTCGCACAGATACGCAGTATTTT. The encoded protein is CASSGPPGPRTDTQYF. The chain employs TRBV12-3 or TRBV12-4 and TRBJ2-3; no D segment can be confidently identified. V gives up 6 bases and J gives up 1 base, and the segment between their germline ends measures 17 bases. Its CDR3 holds 16 amino acids, cysteine through phenylalanine. This entry keeps only the CDR3 DNA: 48 bases, framed from base 1.